The clone carrying this TCR beta chain was seen just once. Trimming pared 5 bases from V and 10 bases from J, leaving 18 bases between. The CDR3 totals 15 residues. Germline CDR1 is MNHEY and CDR2 is SVGAGI. These data come from a study of blood T cell repertoires in COVID-19. At the level of the study: The United States, Italy and Spain were the sources of the acute and convalescent COVID-19 samples. Nucleic acid was either cDNA or gDNA, and it came from T cells, B-cell-depleted T cells, or PBMCs.

Original handling: Researchers report that nucleated cell counts were estimated from reference gene primer amplification. Profiled with immunoSEQ multiplex PCR; TCRdb holds only in-frame clones, not every one. V, J and clone size are taken as reported in that table, and D and trimming were inferred from the DNA itself. The sample records some 130,000 clones, around 73% being singletons. J is TRBJ1-6 and V is TRBV6-5; D uncertain. Input material: peripheral blood. This TCR was recovered from a man aged 60 to 75 who had recovered from COVID-19. The CDR3 bases are TGTGCCAGCAGTAAAACCGGGTCGGGGAGGTCACCCCTCCACTTT. Residues: CASSKTGSGRSPLHF.